The 5 T cell receptor beta chains reported below all come from one sample, sequenced in a study of CD8 T cells in Susac syndrome. cDNA came from about 0.51 to 1 ug RNA primed by random hexamers. MiXCR, run by TCRdb on the immunoSEQ multiplex PCR reads, gives a single entry per CDR3 protein. The sample holds about 170,000 distinct CDR3 sequences, about 94% seen once. Sequencing input: CD4+ T cells from PBMCs. All receptors derive from a human donor with multiple sclerosis.

This chain joins TRBV30 and TRBJ2-4; maybe TRBD2 (6 bases). The CDR3 has 17 residues. The germline gives CDR1 GTSNPN, CDR2 SVGIG (reference sequence). V was clipped by 2 bases and J by 0 bases, with 17 bases between them. This CDR3 is CAWSLQGGMAAKNIQYF. As DNA, the CDR3 is TGTGCCTGGAGTCTCCAAGGCGGGATGGCAGCCAAAAACATTCAGTACTTC.

The J gene is TRBJ2-7, the V gene TRBV27, with TRBD1 matching 7 bases. The CDR3 sequence is 14 residues long. The germline V gene encodes CDR1 MNHEY and CDR2 SMNVEV (reference sequence). V gave up 0 bases and J gave up 3 bases; unmatched junction bases: 2. The CDR3 sequence: CASSLSWDSYEQYF. The CDR3 DNA reads as TGTGCCAGCAGTTTATCCTGGGACAGCTACGAGCAGTACTTC.

The CDR3 bases are TGTGCCAGCAGCGACGCGGGGCGGGACAATGAGCAGTTCTTC. This translates into CASSDAGRDNEQFF. The chain uses TRBV6-2 or TRBV6-3 and TRBJ2-1; D perhaps matches TRBD2 (6 bases). V dropped 6 bases and J dropped 5 bases, with 14 bases sitting between them. The CDR3 runs 14 residues. Germline CDR1 MNHEY, CDR2 SVGEGT.

This chain connects TRBV5-6 to TRBJ1-1; no clear D gene. The length of the CDR3 is 12 residues. V was trimmed by 1 base and J by 2 bases, leaving 3 bases between them. Germline V gene data show CDR1 as SGHDT and CDR2 as YYEEEE. CDR3 protein: CASSLLNTEAFF. CDR3 nucleotide sequence: TGTGCCAGCAGCTTGCTAAACACTGAAGCTTTCTTT.

The chain couples TRBV5-1 to TRBJ1-2; 8 nucleotides line up with TRBD1. The length of the CDR3 is 13 residues. The germline V gene has CDR1 SGHRS and CDR2 YFSETQ. V shed 4 bases and J 3 bases; nucleotides not matched to a gene: 2. The CDR3 DNA sequence: TGCGCCAGCAGCGTGACAGGGGACTATGGCTACACCTTC. Translating it yields CASSVTGDYGYTF.